Each of the 17 T cell receptor beta chains below was sequenced from the same sample in a study of cytomegalovirus exposure and HLA in healthy donors. With 60 Vbeta and 13 Jbeta primers, the PCR was carried out. TCRdb's table, derived via immunoSEQ multiplex PCR, lists solely in-frame clones and lacks some. This repertoire includes about 110,000 clones. Specimen: PBMCs. These receptors were taken from a man over 45 in good health and CMV-seronegative.

The chain carries TRBV27 and TRBJ2-5; 7 nucleotides line up with TRBD2. Germline V gives CDR1 MNHEY, CDR2 SMNVEV (reference sequence). The CDR3 totals 14 residues. Germline trimming cut 7 bases from V and 2 bases from J; bases unmatched to any gene: 7. For the CDR3, the DNA is TGTGCCAGCAATGTGCCTAGCGGTCAAGAGACCCAGTACTTC. Protein sequence: CASNVPSGQETQYF.

The genes are TRBV5-1 and TRBJ2-3, with TRBD2 matching 10 bases. Germline CDR1 and CDR2: SGHRS and YFSETQ. The CDR3 is made up of 14 amino acids. Trimming cost V 3 bases and J 8 bases; bases outside gene matches: 6. The CDR3 spells CASSSAGGPSTQYF. The CDR3 nucleotides are TGCGCCAGCAGCTCAGCGGGGGGGCCAAGTACGCAGTATTTT. The full variable domain, rest sourced from reference TRBV5-1 and TRBJ2-3, is KAGVTQTPRYLIKTRGQQVTLSCSPISGHRSVSWYQQTPGQGLQFLFEYFSETQRNKGNFPGRFSGRQFSNSRSEMNVSTLELGDSALYLCASSSAGGPSTQYFGPGTRLTVL.

This chain uses TRBV5-6 with TRBJ2-5, with D maybe TRBD2 (6 bases). Germline V gene lookup returns CDR1 SGHDT and CDR2 YYEEEE. There are 16 residues in the CDR3. V lost 1 base, J lost 5 bases, and 18 bases lay in between. The CDR3 coding sequence is TGTGCCAGCAGCTTGAAGGCGTGGGGCGGAGGGGAGACCCAGTACTTC. Translated, it gives CASSLKAWGGGETQYF.

The rearrangement links TRBV2 to TRBJ2-5; 8 nucleotides match TRBD1. Germline CDR1 SNHLY, CDR2 FYNNEI. V gave up 2 bases and J gave up 6 bases; unmatched junction bases: 5. The CDR3 has 14 amino acids. The CDR3: CASSEYRGSQTQYF. The CDR3 nucleotides read TGTGCCAGCAGTGAATACAGGGGGTCACAGACCCAGTACTTC.

The chain combines TRBV7-2 with TRBJ1-2, with D uncertain. The germline V gene encodes CDR1 SGHTA and CDR2 FQGNSA. V was trimmed by 5 bases and J by 0 bases, leaving 7 bases between them. CDR3 size: 13 residues. This CDR3 is CASSPVANYGYTF. CDR3 nucleotides: TGTGCCAGCAGCCCGGTCGCTAACTATGGCTACACCTTC. Filled out from reference TRBV7-2 and TRBJ1-2, the complete variable domain reads GAGVSQSPSNKVTEKGKDVELRCDPISGHTALYWYRQSLGQGLEFLIYFQGNSAPDKSGLPSDRFSAERTGGSVSTLTIQRTQQEDSAVYLCASSPVANYGYTFGSGTRLTVV.

This chain connects TRBV29-1 to TRBJ1-4; no clear D. This CDR3 comprises 15 residues. V lost 4 bases to trimming and J lost 2 bases, with 14 bases between them. Germline-derived CDR1 and CDR2 are SQVTM and ANQGSEA. The CDR3 nucleotides are TGCAGCGTTGCCGGGAAAGGGTATACTAATGAAAAACTGTTTTTT. Translating gives CSVAGKGYTNEKLFF.

This chain's CDR3 is CASSYFREDTQYF. The CDR3 coding sequence is TGTGCCAGCAGTTACTTTAGAGAGGATACGCAGTATTTT. V is TRBV6-5 and J is TRBJ2-3, with D uncertain. CDR1 is MNHEY and CDR2 is SVGAGI in the germline V gene. V was shortened by 1 base and J by 6 bases, with 8 bases between the two germline ends. CDR3 length equals 13 residues.

V is TRBV5-6 and J is TRBJ1-2; D ambiguous. The CDR3 is 13 residues long. Germline CDR1 SGHDT, CDR2 YYEEEE. The V gene lost 2 bases and the J gene lost 6 bases, with 11 bases spanning the gap. The CDR3 is CASSFDGRDGYTF. CDR3 bases: TGTGCCAGCAGCTTCGACGGGAGGGATGGCTACACCTTC. Supplemented by reference TRBV5-6 and TRBJ1-2, the full variable domain reads DAGVTQSPTHLIKTRGQQVTLRCSPKSGHDTVSWYQQALGQGPQFIFQYYEEEERQRGNFPDRFSGHQFPNYSSELNVNALLLGDSALYLCASSFDGRDGYTFGSGTRLTVV.

The CDR3 is CASSLGTGASGANVLTF. The CDR3 DNA reads TGTGCCAGCAGCTTGGGGACAGGGGCTTCCGGGGCCAACGTCCTGACTTTC. The chain carries TRBV5-6 and TRBJ2-6, with 9 bases matching TRBD1. The CDR3 runs 17 residues. Germline CDR1 reads SGHDT; CDR2 reads YYEEEE. V lost 0 bases, J lost 4 bases, and 5 bases stayed unmatched.

This sequence joins TRBV6-1 and TRBJ2-1; the match to TRBD1 covers 7 bases. The ends lost 2 bases at V and 1 base at J; junction bases unmatched: 8. The CDR3 consists of 17 residues. Germline values: CDR1 MNHNS, CDR2 SASEGT. The CDR3 spells CASSERKTGFSYNEQFF. The DNA for the CDR3 is TGTGCCAGCAGTGAAAGGAAGACAGGGTTTTCCTACAATGAGCAGTTCTTC.

Comments on this clone: A read error may produce the germline difference seen at one junction end. The sample carries other DNA sequences with the same CDR3. The J gene is TRBJ1-5, the V gene TRBV7-9; possibly TRBD1 for D (6 bases). The CDR3 runs 13 residues. Germline lookup yields CDR1 SEHNR and CDR2 FQNEAQ (reference sequence). The CDR3 loop reads CASSEQGNQPQHF. The DNA for the CDR3 is TGTGCCAGCAGCGAACAGGGCAACCAGCCCCAGCATTTT.

V usage is TRBV6-5 and J usage is TRBJ2-2, with 9 bases lining up with TRBD1. Germline trimming cut 5 bases from V and 5 bases from J; bases unmatched to any gene: 6. The CDR3 totals 15 residues. The germline gives CDR1 MNHEY, CDR2 SVGAGI. DNA of the CDR3: TGTGCCAGCAGTCGGGACAGGGACGGAACCGGGGAGCTGTTTTTT. Its translation is CASSRDRDGTGELFF.

This chain links TRBV5-5 with TRBJ2-7; a possible D gene is TRBD1 (5 bases). CDR3 length: 13 residues. Trimming pared 1 base from V and 3 bases from J, leaving 8 bases between. The germline gives CDR1 SGHKS, CDR2 YYEKEE (reference sequence). The CDR3 nucleotides are TGTGCCAGCAGCTTGACACAGGACTACGAGCAGTACTTC. Its translation: CASSLTQDYEQYF.

The chain combines TRBV28 with TRBJ2-4; D possibly corresponds to TRBD2 (5 bases). This CDR3 comprises 12 residues. Germline lookup yields CDR1 MDHEN and CDR2 SYDVKM. Trimming cost V 1 base and J 10 bases, with 8 bases left between them. DNA for the CDR3: TGTGCCAGCAGTTTATCCGGCGGGATTCAGTACTTC. Translated: CASSLSGGIQYF.

The chain employs TRBV5-1 and TRBJ2-1; 11 bases align to TRBD2. The CDR3 runs to 15 residues. V lost 2 bases to trimming and J lost 5 bases; unmatched junction nucleotides: 3. Germline lookup yields CDR1 SGHRS and CDR2 YFSETQ. CDR3 sequence (DNA): TGCGCCAGCAGCTTACTAGCGGGGGTAAACAATGAGCAGTTCTTC. It encodes CASSLLAGVNNEQFF.

The chain recombines TRBV19 with TRBJ2-7; 9 bases line up with TRBD1. Germline assignment: CDR1 LNHDA and CDR2 SQIVND (reference sequence). The CDR3 spans 14 residues. J lost 6 bases, V lost 6 bases, and 9 bases had no gene match. CDR3 amino acids: CASSARDRVSEQYF. CDR3 in DNA: TGTGCCAGTAGCGCCCGGGACAGGGTCTCCGAGCAGTACTTC.

This chain connects TRBV29-1 to TRBJ2-5; 7 bases match TRBD2. Germline CDR1 is SQVTM and CDR2 is ANQGSEA. The CDR3 consists of 13 residues. V was clipped by 4 bases and J by 5 bases; unmatched bases: 7. CDR3 region: CSVVSWGGETQYF. The CDR3 nucleotides are TGCAGCGTTGTTTCGTGGGGGGGGGAGACCCAGTACTTC.